These 19 T cell receptor beta chains were all obtained from the same sample, sequenced in a study of cytomegalovirus exposure and HLA in healthy donors. Primers for the PCR totalled 60 Vbeta and 13 Jbeta. Assay used: immunoSEQ multiplex PCR; TCRdb lists only in-frame clones, some missing. The table lists around 99,000 clones, roughly 70% of them singletons. Input material: PBMCs. The source of these receptors is a woman aged 40 to 50 in good health and CMV-seropositive.

This chain joins TRBV9 and TRBJ2-3, with 7 bases fitting TRBD2. The germline V gene has CDR1 SGDLS and CDR2 YYNGEE. After removal of 3 bases from V and 4 bases from J, the junction contained 11 bases not matched to a gene. This CDR3 region has 16 residues. CDR3 DNA sequence: TGTGCCAGCAGCGCCCATCGGACTAGTCGATCAGATACGCAGTATTTT. The encoded protein is CASSAHRTSRSDTQYF. Using reference TRBV9 and TRBJ2-3 for the parts outside the CDR3, the full variable domain is DSGVTQTPKHLITATGQRVTLRCSPRSGDLSVYWYQQSLDQGLQFLIQYYNGEERAKGNILERFSAQQFPDLHSELNLSSLELGDSALYFCASSAHRTSRSDTQYFGPGTRLTVL.

The rearrangement uses TRBV6-5 and TRBJ1-1; tentatively, D is TRBD1 (6 bases). CDR1 is MNHEY and CDR2 is SVGAGI in the germline V gene. The CDR3 runs 13 residues. The ends were cut back, 6 bases at V and 6 bases at J, with 14 bases in the middle. Here the CDR3 reads CASRSRGGAEAFF. DNA for the CDR3: TGTGCCAGCAGAAGCAGGGGTGGCGCTGAAGCTTTCTTT.

This clone was observed once. The V gene is TRBV9, the J gene TRBJ2-5, with 7 bases matching TRBD2. The V segment lost 4 bases and the J segment 1 base; nucleotides outside the gene matches: 13. This CDR3 spans 17 amino acids. Germline CDR1 is SGDLS and CDR2 is YYNGEE. The DNA of the CDR3 is TGTGCCAGCAGCCCCTATGGGGCCCCGGGGGGCCAAGAGACCCAGTACTTC. This translates into CASSPYGAPGGQETQYF.

V gene TRBV21-1 combines with J gene TRBJ1-2; the D call in the table, TRBD1, was not verified against the DNA. TRBV21-1 is tagged as a pseudogene. This CDR3 spans 17 amino acids. Here the CDR3 reads CASSKVITEQGARGYTF. The CDR3 coding sequence is TGTGCCAGCAGCAAAGTGATAACTGAGCAGGGGGCGCGGGGCTACACCTTC.

This clone was detected only a few times. The genes are TRBV7-2 and TRBJ2-1, with a tentative D call TRBD2 (5 bases). The germline V gene encodes CDR1 SGHTA and CDR2 FQGNSA. The CDR3 runs to 13 residues. The V and J ends lost 5 bases and 9 bases respectively, with 14 bases between them. The CDR3 spells CASSLGPSGEQFF. The CDR3 DNA follows: TGTGCCAGCAGCCTAGGACCCAGCGGTGAGCAGTTCTTC.

The rearrangement uses TRBV19 and TRBJ1-5, with D perhaps TRBD1 (6 bases). The CDR3 length is 12 residues. Germline CDR1 LNHDA, CDR2 SQIVND (reference sequence). Trimming left V 8 bases short and J 2 bases short, with 7 bases between. The CDR3 loop reads CASRQGNQPQHF. CDR3 in DNA: TGTGCCAGTCGACAGGGCAATCAGCCCCAGCATTTT.

For this clone: In the same sample, other DNA sequences code for this CDR3. The chain joins TRBV7-2 to TRBJ1-5; 9 bases fit TRBD1. The CDR3 totals 14 residues. Unmatched junction bases numbered 1, after V lost 5 bases and J lost 2 bases. CDR1 SGHTA and CDR2 FQGNSA come from the germline V gene. CDR3 loop: CASSRDRGNQPQHF. The CDR3 DNA follows: TGTGCCAGCAGCAGGGACAGGGGCAATCAGCCCCAGCATTTT.

CDR3 amino acids: CASSRSRGQGNTEAFF. Here the CDR3 DNA reads TGTGCCAGCAGCCGGTCGCGGGGACAGGGAAACACTGAAGCTTTCTTT. V usage is TRBV4-2 and J usage is TRBJ1-1; 9 bases fit TRBD1. J was trimmed by 2 bases and V by 4 bases; bases with no gene match: 8. CDR1 and CDR2 from the germline V gene are LGHNA and YNFKEQ. This CDR3 comprises 16 residues.

The chain couples TRBV5-4 to TRBJ2-1, with 9 bases lining up with TRBD1. With V trimmed by 7 bases and J by 7 bases, 6 bases remained unmatched. Germline CDR1 reads SGHNT; CDR2 reads YYREEE (reference sequence). This CDR3 contains 13 residues. For the CDR3, the DNA is TGTGCCAGCGGGGACAGGGCCTGGAATGAGCAGTTCTTC. Protein product: CASGDRAWNEQFF.

The genes are TRBV19 and TRBJ2-7; D call uncertain. This CDR3 is built from 15 residues. Per the germline V gene, CDR1 is LNHDA and CDR2 is SQIVND (reference sequence). Trimming left V 6 bases short and J 0 bases short, with 15 bases between. CDR3 in DNA: TGTGCCAGTAGGTTCGCAGGAATAAGCTCCTACGAGCAGTACTTC. It translates to CASRFAGISSYEQYF.

This rearrangement joins TRBV6-5 to TRBJ2-3; D is ambiguous. V lost 0 bases, J lost 0 bases, and 4 bases lay in between. Germline loops: CDR1 MNHEY, CDR2 SVGAGI. The CDR3 is 14 amino acids. DNA for the CDR3: TGTGCCAGCAGTTACTCTAGCAGCACAGATACGCAGTATTTT. Its protein product is CASSYSSSTDTQYF.

The chain carries TRBV6-5 and TRBJ1-6; D ambiguous. Trimming removed 5 bases from V and 6 bases from J, with 8 bases in between. This CDR3 contains 13 residues. Germline CDR1 MNHEY, CDR2 SVGAGI. The DNA for the CDR3 is TGTGCCAGCAGTCCCGAGATTAATTCACCCCTCCACTTT. As protein: CASSPEINSPLHF.

This sequence joins TRBV28 and TRBJ2-7; 12 nucleotides agree with TRBD1. V was pared by 5 bases and J by 9 bases, with 8 bases of the junction left unmatched. The CDR3 is 14 residues long. CDR1 and CDR2 from the germline V gene are MDHEN and SYDVKM. The CDR3 coding sequence is TGTGCCAGCAGTCCGGGGGGGACAGGGGGCGGGCAGTACTTC. As protein: CASSPGGTGGGQYF.

The chain carries TRBV5-4 and TRBJ2-3; 15 bases agree with TRBD2. Germline trimming cut 3 bases from V and 3 bases from J; bases unmatched to any gene: 2. The CDR3 is 16 residues long. Germline assignment: CDR1 SGHNT and CDR2 YYREEE (reference sequence). CDR3 coding DNA: TGTGCCAGCAGCTCAGGACTAGCGGGGGGGACAGATACGCAGTATTTT. Translated, it gives CASSSGLAGGTDTQYF.

The chain employs TRBV5-1 and TRBJ1-2, with TRBD1 matching 7 bases. V was clipped by 4 bases and J by 4 bases; unmatched bases: 7. There are 14 residues in the CDR3. Germline CDR1 reads SGHRS; CDR2 reads YFSETQ. CDR3 protein: CASSEPGQPYGYTF. The CDR3 DNA reads as TGCGCCAGCAGCGAACCGGGACAGCCCTATGGCTACACCTTC.

The gene calls are TRBV4-1 and TRBJ1-5; D is possibly TRBD1 (5 bases). The CDR3 sequence is 15 residues long. The germline V gene encodes CDR1 MGHRA and CDR2 YSYEKL. The V end lost 4 bases, the J end lost 3 bases, and 13 bases lay between the germline ends. CDR3 nucleotides: TGCGCCAGCAGCCTCAGAACAGGTAACAATCAGCCCCAGCATTTT. This translates into CASSLRTGNNQPQHF.

The V gene is TRBV5-1, the J gene TRBJ1-4; D might be TRBD1 (5 bases). CDR1 is SGHRS, CDR2 YFSETQ, per germline. This CDR3 is built from 15 residues. V dropped 0 bases and J dropped 8 bases, with 14 bases sitting between them. The CDR3 sequence: CASSLAPGGGEKLFF. CDR3 DNA: TGCGCCAGCAGCTTGGCTCCCGGTGGGGGGGAAAAACTGTTTTTT.

The chain has TRBV9 and TRBJ2-1; 8 positions agree with TRBD2. V was pared by 2 bases and J by 7 bases, with 5 bases of the junction left unmatched. Germline-derived CDR1 and CDR2 are SGDLS and YYNGEE. CDR3 length: 14 amino acids. CDR3 sequence (DNA): TGTGCCAGCAGCGTCCACGGGGGGGGAAATGAGCAGTTCTTC. It translates to CASSVHGGGNEQFF.

The J gene is TRBJ2-5, the V gene TRBV5-6; D perhaps matches TRBD2 (6 bases). Germline V lookup: CDR1 SGHDT, CDR2 YYEEEE. This CDR3 contains 15 residues. Trimming cost V 0 bases and J 3 bases, with 12 bases left between them. CDR3 coding DNA: TGTGCCAGCAGCTTGGTTGGTAGCGGCAAAGAGACCCAGTACTTC. Its protein is CASSLVGSGKETQYF.